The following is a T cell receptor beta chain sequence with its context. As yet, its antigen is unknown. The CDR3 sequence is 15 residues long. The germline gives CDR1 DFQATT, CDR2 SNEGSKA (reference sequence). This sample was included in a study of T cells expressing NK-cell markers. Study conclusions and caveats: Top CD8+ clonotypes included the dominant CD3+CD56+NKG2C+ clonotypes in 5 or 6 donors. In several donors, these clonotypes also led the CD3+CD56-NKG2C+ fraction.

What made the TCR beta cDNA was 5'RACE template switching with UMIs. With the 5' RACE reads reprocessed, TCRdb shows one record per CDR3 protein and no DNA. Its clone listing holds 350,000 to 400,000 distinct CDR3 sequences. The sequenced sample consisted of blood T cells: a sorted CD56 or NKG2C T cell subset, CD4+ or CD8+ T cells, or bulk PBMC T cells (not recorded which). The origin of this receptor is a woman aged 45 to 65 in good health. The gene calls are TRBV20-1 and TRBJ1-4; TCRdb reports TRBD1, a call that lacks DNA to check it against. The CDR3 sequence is CSARDHRGIGEKLFF.